The rows below give T cell receptor beta chains drawn from one sample of a study of T cells in Graves' hyperthyroidism and ophthalmopathy. TCRdb processed the multiplex PCR reads anew with MiXCR; each CDR3 protein has one entry. The repertoire holds more than 300,000 distinct CDR3 sequences, with about a fifth as singletons. Sequencing used blood. The receptors were gathered from a man aged 18 to 29 with Graves' ophthalmopathy. Each CDR3 is given with its conserved first and last residue. A D gene is named only where the DNA matches it firmly. The size of a clone is reported for some rows only, either as once, few or many, or as a class for expanded clones.

few,TRBJ2-5,NA,TRBV6-5,CASSYPSGRGGTQYF,TGTGCCAGCAGTTACCCCTCGGGCAGGGGGGGGACCCAGTACTTC
many,TRBJ2-1,TRBD2,TRBV12-3/TRBV12-4,CASSLALGLASYNEQFF,TGTGCCAGCAGTTTAGCGCTAGGACTAGCATCGTACAATGAGCAGTTCTTC
many,TRBJ2-4,NA,TRBV3-1,CASSPTGNIQYF,TGTGCCAGCAGCCCGACAGGAAACATTCAGTACTTC
few,TRBJ1-4,NA,TRBV6-1,CASSESAGANEKLFF,TGTGCCAGCAGTGAATCGGCAGGGGCTAATGAAAAACTGTTTTTT
few,TRBJ2-5,NA,TRBV27,CASSHWPRGRDVMGETQYF,TGTGCCAGCAGCCATTGGCCCCGGGGCAGGGACGTAATGGGGGAGACCCAGTACTTC
NA,TRBJ2-1,NA,TRBV5-1,CASSLGQNLGQFF,TGCGCCAGCAGCTTGGGACAAAACTTAGGGCAGTTCTTC
many,TRBJ1-2,TRBD1,TRBV6-2/TRBV6-3,CASSYYGQGGGYTF,TGTGCCAGCAGTTACTACGGACAGGGTGGAGGCTACACCTTC
NA,TRBJ2-7,NA,TRBV6-2/TRBV6-3,CASSCSWGSGAYEQYF,TGTGCCAGCAGTTGCTCGTGGGGTAGTGGGGCCTACGAGCAGTACTTC
NA,TRBJ2-7,TRBD1,TRBV5-1,CASSPGNRGQGGEQYF,TGCGCCAGCAGCCCCGGAAACAGGGGGCAGGGAGGCGAGCAGTACTTC
few,TRBJ1-5,NA,TRBV5-6,CASSLFAGDVDNQPQHF,TGTGCCAGCAGCTTGTTTGCAGGGGACGTGGACAATCAGCCCCAGCATTTT
many,TRBJ1-5,NA,TRBV28,CASSFHAGLGDQPQHF,TGTGCCAGCAGTTTTCACGCTGGACTCGGAGATCAGCCCCAGCATTTT
NA,TRBJ1-5,NA,TRBV4-1,CASSQGQGGSNQPQHF,TGCGCCAGCAGCCAAGGGCAGGGTGGTAGCAATCAGCCCCAGCATTTT
few,TRBJ2-1,NA,TRBV12-3/TRBV12-4,CASTPSEGHEQFF,TGTGCCAGCACCCCATCGGAGGGGCATGAGCAGTTCTTC
NA,TRBJ2-1,TRBD1,TRBV19,CASRSRGLDEQFF,TGTGCCAGTAGAAGCAGGGGGCTCGATGAGCAGTTCTTC
NA,TRBJ2-1,TRBD1,TRBV4-2,CASSQWDRGPNEQFF,TGTGCCAGCAGCCAATGGGACAGGGGGCCAAATGAGCAGTTCTTC
many,TRBJ2-7,NA,TRBV2,CASSEGGGATYEQYF,TGTGCCAGCAGTGAGGGAGGGGGGGCCACCTACGAGCAGTACTTC
NA,TRBJ2-3,TRBD2,TRBV24-1,CATSDLRRGALTDTQYF,TGTGCCACCAGTGATTTGCGGCGGGGGGCCCTCACAGATACGCAGTATTTT
few,TRBJ2-7,NA,TRBV29-1,CSVIGQSYEQYF,TGCAGCGTCATAGGACAGTCCTACGAGCAGTACTTC
NA,TRBJ1-1,NA,TRBV11-2,CASSLKRGGTEAFF,TGTGCCAGCAGCTTAAAGCGGGGGGGCACTGAAGCTTTCTTT
NA,TRBJ2-1,TRBD2,TRBV19,CASSPTGFMSGGGHYNEQFF,TGTGCCAGTAGTCCTACGGGTTTCATGTCCGGGGGGGGCCACTACAATGAGCAGTTCTTC
NA,TRBJ1-2,NA,TRBV15,CATSREQGNGYTF,TGTGCCACCAGCCGCGAACAGGGCAATGGCTACACCTTC
many,TRBJ2-3,NA,TRBV5-1,CASSLVRYADTQYF,TGCGCCAGCAGCTTGGTTCGGTACGCAGATACGCAGTATTTT
many,TRBJ1-5,NA,TRBV2,CASSGESNQPQHF,TGTGCCAGCAGTGGGGAAAGTAATCAGCCCCAGCATTTT
many,TRBJ2-5,NA,TRBV9,CASSVETQYF,TGTGCCAGCAGCGTAGAGACCCAGTACTTC
many,TRBJ1-5,TRBD1,TRBV3-1,CASSVTRDRGSNSNQPQHF,TGTGCCAGCAGCGTGACCCGGGACAGGGGAAGCAATAGCAATCAGCCCCAGCATTTT
many,TRBJ2-5,NA,TRBV7-3,CASSLNAVETQYF,TGTGCCAGCAGCTTAAACGCGGTGGAGACCCAGTACTTC